The 26 T cell receptor beta chains presented below share a single source sample, sequenced in a study of blood T cell repertoires in COVID-19. Here immunoSEQ multiplex PCR was the method, and the copy in TCRdb shows in-frame clones only, minus some. The table includes 70,000 or so clones, around 80% detected once. The specimen sequenced was peripheral blood. The receptors come from a man in his forties or fifties with COVID-19, enrolled during active disease.

The table lists this clone with a few counts. Other nucleotide sequences from this sample produce the same CDR3. CDR3 DNA: TGCAGTGCGTCGAAAAGAGATGAAGCTTTCTTT. It yields the protein CSASKRDEAFF. The chain combines TRBV20-1 with TRBJ1-1; D unclear. The CDR3 is made up of 11 amino acids. Germline assignment: CDR1 DFQATT and CDR2 SNEGSKA (reference sequence). Trimming left V 6 bases short and J 7 bases short, with 12 bases between.

The gene calls are TRBV6-2 or TRBV6-3 and TRBJ1-6; no firm D call. This CDR3 spans 13 amino acids. Germline V gene lookup returns CDR1 MNHEY and CDR2 SVGEGT. Trimming cost V 1 base and J 8 bases, with 6 bases left between them. The CDR3 region is CASSYWGDSPLHF. CDR3 coding DNA: TGTGCCAGCAGTTACTGGGGAGATTCACCCCTCCACTTT.

The chain joins TRBV9 to TRBJ1-2; D gene uncertain. Per germline, CDR1 SGDLS and CDR2 YYNGEE. The ends were cut back, 0 bases at V and 2 bases at J, with 5 bases in the middle. This CDR3 region has 13 residues. The CDR3 DNA is TGTGCCAGCAGCGTAGGAGCGAACTATGGCTACACCTTC. Translating gives CASSVGANYGYTF.

The chain couples TRBV30 to TRBJ1-1, with D perhaps TRBD1 (5 bases). Germline CDR1 reads GTSNPN; CDR2 reads SVGIG (reference sequence). This CDR3 is built from 14 residues. Trimming left V 2 bases short and J 1 base short, with 11 bases between. The CDR3, as DNA: TGTGCCTGGAGTTTTGGGGCCTGGAACACTGAAGCTTTCTTT. Translated, it gives CAWSFGAWNTEAFF. Together with reference TRBV30 and TRBJ1-1, the CDR3 gives the full variable domain: SQTIHQWPATLVQPVGSPLSLECTVEGTSNPNLYWYRQAAGRGLQLLFYSVGIGQISSEVPQNLSASRPQDRQFILSSKKLLLSDSGFYLCAWSFGAWNTEAFFGQGTRLTVV.

This sequence joins TRBV10-2 and TRBJ2-5, with 9 bases matching TRBD2. V trimming: 0 bases; J trimming: 6 bases; junction bases outside the gene matches: 14. Germline V gene sequence: CDR1 WSHSY, CDR2 SAAADI. The CDR3 is 18 amino acids. For the CDR3, the DNA is TGCGCCAGCAGTGAGTCGGGTAGCGGGAGAGGGTTCGGAAAGACCCAGTACTTC. Translated, it gives CASSESGSGRGFGKTQYF.

V is TRBV5-1 and J is TRBJ2-7, with 8 bases fitting TRBD1. The V gene end was trimmed by 0 bases and the J gene end by 2 bases; junction bases not matched to a gene: 4. This CDR3 is 15 amino acids long. Germline V gene sequence: CDR1 SGHRS, CDR2 YFSETQ. In nucleotides, the CDR3 is TGCGCCAGCAGCTTGGAAGGGGACAGGCCCTACGAGCAGTACTTC. Translating gives CASSLEGDRPYEQYF.

This clone was found many times. J is TRBJ2-7 and V is TRBV2; D remains unclear. The CDR3 extends over 14 amino acids. The V gene's germline CDR1 is SNHLY and CDR2 FYNNEI. The ends were cut back, 2 bases at V and 1 base at J, with 9 bases in the middle. Written as DNA, the CDR3 is TGTGCCAGCAGTGAAACGGGTCTATCCTACGAGCAGTACTTC. Its translation: CASSETGLSYEQYF.

The CDR3 region is CASSLGQFGGELFF. In DNA, the CDR3 is TGTGCCAGCAGCTTAGGTCAGTTTGGCGGGGAGCTGTTTTTT. The J gene is TRBJ2-2, the V gene TRBV11-2; D is uncertain. CDR3 length equals 14 residues. Looked up from germline, CDR1 is SGHAT and CDR2 is FQNNGV. V lost 1 base and J 7 bases, leaving 10 bases between the germline ends. Complete variable domain (other parts from reference TRBV11-2 and TRBJ2-2): EAGVAQSPRYKIIEKRQSVAFWCNPISGHATLYWYQQILGQGPKLLIQFQNNGVVDDSQLPKDRFSAERLKGVDSTLKIQPAKLEDSAVYLCASSLGQFGGELFFGEGSRLTVL.

The CDR3: CASSLERGRVDTEAFF. The CDR3 DNA reads TGTGCCAGCAGTTTAGAGCGGGGGCGGGTTGATACTGAAGCTTTCTTT. The rearrangement links TRBV28 to TRBJ1-1, with D possibly being TRBD1 (6 bases). The CDR3 covers 16 residues. Germline assignment: CDR1 MDHEN and CDR2 SYDVKM. Trimming shortened V by 2 bases and J by 5 bases, and 18 bases separated the two germline ends.

V gene TRBV20-1 combines with J gene TRBJ1-5, with unresolved D. Germline values: CDR1 DFQATT, CDR2 SNEGSKA (reference sequence). CDR3 length equals 12 residues. Deletions cut 3 bases from V and 4 bases from J, with 7 bases between. As DNA, the CDR3 is TGCAGTGCTAGTGAGAGAAATCAGCCCCAGCATTTT. Translation: CSASERNQPQHF.

The rearrangement links TRBV27 to TRBJ2-1; 9 bases are a match to TRBD2. The CDR3 is made up of 13 amino acids. Per germline, CDR1 MNHEY and CDR2 SMNVEV (reference sequence). V dropped 7 bases and J dropped 8; count of bases not matched to a gene: 6. The CDR3 region is CASTTSGRDEQFF. CDR3 sequence (DNA): TGTGCCAGCACGACTAGCGGACGGGATGAGCAGTTCTTC.

This chain uses TRBV19 with TRBJ2-2; TRBD1 matches 7 bases. CDR3 size: 15 residues. Germline V gene data show CDR1 as LNHDA and CDR2 as SQIVND (reference sequence). J gave up 4 bases and V 6 bases, and 8 bases lay outside the gene matches. CDR3 DNA sequence: TGTGCCAGTAGGACATCCGGGACAGCCACCGGGGAGCTGTTTTTT. This translates into CASRTSGTATGELFF.

The genes are TRBV6-5 and TRBJ1-1; 9 bases are a match to TRBD1. This CDR3 is built from 13 residues. V was clipped by 5 bases and J by 6 bases; unmatched bases: 4. Germline V gene lookup returns CDR1 MNHEY and CDR2 SVGAGI. CDR3 protein: CASSRRQGAEAFF. The CDR3 bases are TGTGCCAGCAGTCGGCGACAGGGGGCTGAAGCTTTCTTT.

V gene TRBV27 combines with J gene TRBJ2-7; 10 nucleotides line up with TRBD1. Trimming removed 2 bases from V and 0 bases from J; junction bases left unmatched: 7. Germline CDR1 is MNHEY and CDR2 is SMNVEV (reference sequence). This CDR3 region has 17 residues. CDR3 amino acids: CASSLPKTGGASYEQYF. The CDR3, as DNA: TGTGCCAGCAGTTTACCTAAGACAGGGGGCGCCTCCTACGAGCAGTACTTC.

This chain joins TRBV7-3 and TRBJ2-3; 15 bases align to TRBD2. Germline V gives CDR1 SGHTA, CDR2 FQGTGA. V trimming: 4 bases; J trimming: 9 bases; junction bases outside the gene matches: 2. The CDR3 covers 14 residues. DNA of the CDR3: TGTGCCAGCAGCTCGGGACTAGCGGGAGGAACGCAGTATTTT. Protein: CASSSGLAGGTQYF.

DNA for the CDR3: TGTGCCAGCAGCTTGGACAGGGGAGAGCAGTACTTC. Protein product: CASSLDRGEQYF. V gene TRBV5-6 combines with J gene TRBJ2-7; 7 nucleotides line up with TRBD1. From germline, CDR1 is SGHDT and CDR2 YYEEEE. This CDR3 comprises 12 residues. V lost 0 bases to trimming and J lost 7 bases; unmatched junction nucleotides: 1.

The chain carries TRBV3-1 (or the pseudogene TRBV3-2) and TRBJ1-5; D possibly corresponds to TRBD1 (5 bases). CDR3 size: 15 residues. Looked up from germline, CDR1 is LGHDT and CDR2 is YNNKEL (reference sequence). V was clipped by 2 bases and J by 2 bases, with 10 bases between them. The CDR3 region is CASSQKIGGNQPQHF. In DNA form, the CDR3 reads TGTGCCAGCAGCCAAAAAATAGGGGGCAATCAGCCCCAGCATTTT.

On this clone: The junction and the germline gene differ at one end; a read error may be behind it. The J gene is TRBJ1-1, the V gene TRBV15; D not resolved. The germline V gene encodes CDR1 LNHNV and CDR2 YYDKDF (reference sequence). The CDR3 extends over 13 amino acids. This chain's CDR3 is CATSRDGYTEAFF. CDR3 bases: TGTGCCACCAGTAGAGACGGGTACACTGAAGCTTTCTTT.

The chain recombines TRBV29-1 with TRBJ2-5; D may be TRBD1 (6 bases). The CDR3 loop spans 12 amino acids. The V end was cut by 7 bases, the J end by 1 base, with 10 bases between. The germline V gene has CDR1 SQVTM and CDR2 ANQGSEA. For the CDR3, the DNA is TGCAGCGGGTCGACAGGCCAAGAGACCCAGTACTTC. Residues: CSGSTGQETQYF.

V usage is TRBV10-3 and J usage is TRBJ1-2; TRBD1 might be the D (6 bases). Looked up from germline, CDR1 is ENHRY and CDR2 is SYGVKD. The V gene lost 3 bases and the J gene lost 8 bases, with 10 bases spanning the gap. The CDR3 sequence is 12 residues long. CDR3 nucleotide sequence: TGTGCCATCAGTGACAAGGGGGAAGGCTACACCTTC. Its protein product is CAISDKGEGYTF.

The chain recombines TRBV6-1 with TRBJ1-6; a possible D gene is TRBD1 (5 bases). Trimming removed 3 bases from V and 5 bases from J, with 11 bases in between. The CDR3 has 15 amino acids. Germline CDR1 MNHNS, CDR2 SASEGT. CDR3 amino acids: CASSDNRRNNSPLHF. CDR3 coding DNA: TGTGCCAGCAGTGACAACAGGCGTAATAATTCACCCCTCCACTTT.

The rearrangement links TRBV9 to TRBJ2-3; perhaps TRBD1 as D (6 bases). The V and J ends lost 4 bases and 0 bases respectively, with 9 bases between them. This CDR3 has 14 amino acids. The germline V gene has CDR1 SGDLS and CDR2 YYNGEE. CDR3 DNA: TGTGCCAGCAGCTTACAGGGAAGCACAGATACGCAGTATTTT. It translates to CASSLQGSTDTQYF.

The chain has TRBV28 and TRBJ2-1; tentative D call: TRBD2 (6 bases). CDR1 MDHEN and CDR2 SYDVKM come from the germline V gene. The V end was cut by 2 bases, the J end by 7 bases, with 6 bases between. The CDR3 loop spans 12 amino acids. In nucleotides, the CDR3 is TGTGCCAGCAGTTTAGCGGGGAATGAGCAGTTCTTC. This sequence encodes CASSLAGNEQFF.

The V gene is TRBV4-1, the J gene TRBJ2-7, with 10 nucleotides matching TRBD2. Germline assignment: CDR1 MGHRA and CDR2 YSYEKL. The ends lost 4 bases at V and 3 bases at J; junction bases unmatched: 3. This CDR3 comprises 14 residues. The CDR3 reads CASSPASGSYEQYF. The DNA of the CDR3 is TGCGCCAGCAGCCCAGCTAGCGGGAGCTACGAGCAGTACTTC.

This rearrangement joins TRBV4-2 to TRBJ2-7, with D tentatively TRBD2 (6 bases). Germline V lookup: CDR1 LGHNA, CDR2 YNFKEQ. V was cut by 0 bases and J by 1 base, with 13 bases left in between. The length of the CDR3 is 16 residues. In DNA form, the CDR3 reads TGTGCCAGCAGCCAAGATGTTTCTAGCGATTCCTACGAGCAGTACTTC. It translates to CASSQDVSSDSYEQYF.

In this sample, this clone turned up a few times. The chain uses TRBV28 and TRBJ2-7; 7 positions match TRBD1. The CDR3 covers 16 residues. V trimming: 5 bases; J trimming: 2 bases; junction bases outside the gene matches: 12. Germline V gene sequence: CDR1 MDHEN, CDR2 SYDVKM. For the CDR3, the DNA is TGTGCCAGCAGTCCAGGTGGGACAGCCGAAACCTACGAGCAGTACTTC. Translation: CASSPGGTAETYEQYF.